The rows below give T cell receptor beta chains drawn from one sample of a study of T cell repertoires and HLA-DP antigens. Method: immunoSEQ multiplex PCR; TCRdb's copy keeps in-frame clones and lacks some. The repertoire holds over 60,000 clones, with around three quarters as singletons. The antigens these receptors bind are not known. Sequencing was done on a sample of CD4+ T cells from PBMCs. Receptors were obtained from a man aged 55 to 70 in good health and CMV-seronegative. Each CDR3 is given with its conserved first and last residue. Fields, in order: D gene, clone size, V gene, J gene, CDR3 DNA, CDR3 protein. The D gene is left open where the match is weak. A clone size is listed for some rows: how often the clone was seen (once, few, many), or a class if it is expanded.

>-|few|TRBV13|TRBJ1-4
TGTGCCAGCAGCATAGGTCCGCCAGGGCGAACTAATGAAAAACTGTTTTTT
CASSIGPPGRTNEKLFF
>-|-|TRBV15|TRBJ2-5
TGTGCCACCAGCAGAGACCGGGACACCCAAGAGACCCAGTACTTC
CATSRDRDTQETQYF
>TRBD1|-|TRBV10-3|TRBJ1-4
TGTGCCATCAGTGAAGGGGACGACAGGGGAGAAAAACTGTTTTTT
CAISEGDDRGEKLFF
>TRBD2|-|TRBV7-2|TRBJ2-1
TGTGCCAGCAGCTTAGAGCTAGCGGGGCTGGATGAGCAGTTCTTC
CASSLELAGLDEQFF
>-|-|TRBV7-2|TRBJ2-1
TGTGCCAGCAGCTTACTTCTAGGGCGGGGGCCCTACAATGAGCAGTTCTTC
CASSLLLGRGPYNEQFF
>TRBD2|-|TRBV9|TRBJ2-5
TGTGCCAGCAGCGCAGATAGCGGGAGAGCTCAAGAGACCCAGTACTTC
CASSADSGRAQETQYF
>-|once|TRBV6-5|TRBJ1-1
TGTGCCAGCAGCCAACGCAAGGGCAACACTGAAGCTTTCTTT
CASSQRKGNTEAFF
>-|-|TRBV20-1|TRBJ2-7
TGCAGTGCCATGAACTACGAGCAGTACTTC
CSAMNYEQYF
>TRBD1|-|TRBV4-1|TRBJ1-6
TGCGCCAGCAGCCAAGAAGGAGGACAGGGAAAATCACCCCTCCACTTT
CASSQEGGQGKSPLHF
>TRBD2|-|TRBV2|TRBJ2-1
TGTGCCAGCAGGCCAACTAGCGGGGGGGACAATGAGCAGTTCTTC
CASRPTSGGDNEQFF
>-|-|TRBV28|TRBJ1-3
TGTGCCAGCAGTGGAAGGGCTTCGGGGGGAAACACCATATATTTT
CASSGRASGGNTIYF
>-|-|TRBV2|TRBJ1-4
TGTGCCACCAAAGAGCTTACAACTAATGAAAAACTGTTTTTT
CATKELTTNEKLFF
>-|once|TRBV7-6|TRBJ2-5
TGTGCCAGCAGCTTTTTGGGGGAGACCCAGTACTTC
CASSFLGETQYF
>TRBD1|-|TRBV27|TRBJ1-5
TGTGCCAGCAGTACGACTTTACAGGGGGGGGACAATCAGCCCCAGCATTTT
CASSTTLQGGDNQPQHF
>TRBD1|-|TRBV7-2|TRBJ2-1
TGTGCCAGCAGCCCTTTCCGGGACAGGGACTACAATGAGCAGTTCTTC
CASSPFRDRDYNEQFF
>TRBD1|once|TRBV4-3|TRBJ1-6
TGCGCCAGCAGTCTCCAGGGGGCAGGGTCACCCCTCCACTTT
CASSLQGAGSPLHF
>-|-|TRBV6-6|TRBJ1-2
TGTGCCAGCGGAGGCAACTATGGCTACACCTTC
CASGGNYGYTF
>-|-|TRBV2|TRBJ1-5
TGTGCCAGCAGTGAACAGGCAGGGAATCAGCCCCAGCATTTT
CASSEQAGNQPQHF